A single T cell receptor beta chain is shown here with its context. This clonotype was seen at least ten times. Its antigen specificity is not known. Base quality data are lacking; no much larger clone is found one base away. This sample stems from a study of read filtering for tumor transcriptome and immune sequencing (TCRdb year 2020). Regarding the complete study: The cohort consisted of under 20 male and some 15 female patients, with a mean age of about 66 years and an age range of about 47 to 90. TCR-region mapped reads per sample ranged from about 4.05 to 10.27 million with IR-seq versus only roughly 75 to 1273 with RNA-seq. By revised international staging, 8 or 9 patients were R-ISS I, fewer than 20 were R-ISS II and roughly 7 were R-ISS III. As a main aim, a read-filtering strategy for immune repertoire data was addressed, with the specific question being whether clonotypes supported by a single read should be removed. Using the same bone marrow samples, the study compared TCR repertoires obtained by targeted immune repertoire sequencing with those obtained by bulk whole-transcriptome sequencing. After DNase treatment, whole-transcriptome libraries were prepared with the TruSeq RNA Access Library Prep Kit. Points the paper makes about the study in general: The correlation between IR-seq and RNA-seq shared clonotype proportions was increased by removal of single-read clonotypes. The sorted CD138-negative fraction was not purified T cells but a mixed bone marrow immune population. Compared with RNA-seq, IR-seq captured clonotypes at much higher depth and more reliably, and a smaller IR-seq throughput was enough to identify most shared clonotypes. Single-read clonotypes made up approximately 84% of clonotypes but only approximately 3.7% of total reads in IR-seq, compared with 65% to 75% of clonotypes and about 44% of reads in RNA-seq.

Bone marrow was sampled from every patient at the time of active disease. Isolation of bone marrow mononuclear cells was performed by Ficoll-Hypaque density gradient centrifugation. Myeloma plasma cells were removed and CD138-negative cells were obtained by negative selection following labeling with CD138 magnetic microbeads on a MACS separator. The purity of the isolated cells was checked by flow cytometry with CD138 antibodies on an Attune NxT. Total RNA was extracted using TRIzol reagent and was quantified on a NanoDrop spectrophotometer. For each patient, paired RNA-seq and IR-seq were run on the CD138-negative bone marrow sample from that patient. Starting from approximately 0.4 ug RNA, TCR libraries were constructed with the Immunoverse kit using molecular barcoded adaptors that cover the alpha/delta and beta/gamma chains. TCR library preparation used the same RNA that went into transcriptome sequencing. Sequencing of the TCR libraries was done on an Illumina HiSeq 4000 with 2 x 150 cycles. The paper's processing steps were these. MiXCR aligned TCR reads to human V, D, J and C references and assembled the aligned reads into CDR3 clonotypes, with quality filtering and error correction included. Clonotype counts and gene usage diversity were analyzed with the tcR package in R. For inspection of raw mapping reads, RNA-seq reads were mapped by STAR aligner version 2.5.3a onto GRCh37 of the human genome. To test how sequencing depth affected the clonotypes detected, IR-seq fastq files were randomly downsampled with Seqtk 1.3. The raw public data were reprocessed by TCRdb itself: fastp quality trimming at Q25, MiXCR clonotype calling, in-frame beta chains only. Each CDR3 protein appears once, grouped with its most common genes and DNA. The V and J calls were not made by the authors but by TCRdb's processing. This sample lists some 25,000 distinct CDR3 sequences; under 25% were detected once. The ten largest make up 15% to 20% of the sample.

For CDR1 and CDR2, the germline V gene (reference sequence) lists SEHNR and FQNEAQ. Deletion took 4 bases off V and 2 bases off J, with a span of 12 bases between the germline ends. The CDR3 runs 14 residues from the cysteine to the phenylalanine. Left in the record is the CDR3 DNA by itself, 42 bases read in frame from the first base. The material sequenced was a population of CD138-negative cells sorted from bone marrow. The sample's cell subset or site label is to be understood as: bone marrow mononuclear cells depleted of CD138+ plasma/myeloma cells by negative magnetic selection. The sequence derives from a donor at least 40 years old with multiple myeloma. The chain was built from TRBV7-9 and TRBJ2-7; the D element might be TRBD1 or TRBD2, as each aligns at 6 bases. The base sequence is TGTGCCAGCAGCTCGCGAGGGGGGACCTACGAGCAGTACTTC. Its translation reads: CASSSRGGTYEQYF.